The sequence of this TCR beta chain was determined in a study of T cells after yellow fever vaccination (dated 2019 in TCRdb). Describing the broader study: The SMART-Seq v4 Ultra Low Input RNA kit was used to prepare libraries from fractions with low cell numbers. Bulk PBMC replicates and cell subsets were isolated from blood drawn at multiple timepoints before and after both primary and secondary immunization. Bulk TCR alpha and beta repertoires were sequenced longitudinally to track T-cell clones before and after primary and booster YFV17D yellow fever vaccination. The cohort comprised two healthy male donors, one aged 18 to 30 and one aged 30 to 40 years. General findings and caveats noted by the study authors: A small fraction of clonotypes showed up in both the CD4 and CD8 compartments, probably as a result of convergent recombination. FACS-sorted repertoires could contain abundant contaminating clonotypes from the bulk population, so computational filtering was required. After the booster, most of the clones that had expanded following primary vaccination were detected again (96% of CD4 and 85% to 90% of CD8), which suggests that memory was broadly maintained. Only a couple of donors were included in the study, so the extent to which the findings can be generalized is limited. The secondary T-cell response was weaker than the primary response but faster, peaking on day 5 instead of day 15.

The sample was run on an Illumina NovaSeq 6000. TCR cDNA was synthesized by 5'RACE template switching, which introduced a universal primer site and unique molecular identifiers. Priming for cDNA synthesis came from both the TCR alpha and TCR beta constant segments. Library amplification used two PCR steps, and the second PCR step added sample barcodes and sequencing adapters. Sequencing of libraries was performed on Illumina HiSeq 2500 (2x100 bp) or NovaSeq (2x150 bp). The study's processing was this. MIGEC handled demultiplexing of reads and collapsing into UMI consensus sequences, while MiXCR performed V(D)J alignment. Vaccine-responding clonotypes were identified with edgeR using replicate PBMC samples, with FDR below 0.01 and a log2 fold change above 5 up to day 15 being required. Bulk clonotypes were assigned CD4 or CD8 identity according to which sequenced CD4 or CD8 repertoire held them at higher abundance. TCRdb itself trimmed the public reads at Q25 with fastp, ran MiXCR and retained productive beta chains. Every CDR3 protein is listed once, alongside the most common genes and DNA of its rows. The V and J calls and clone size are TCRdb's, not the authors'. The sample data list just over 300,000 distinct CDR3 sequences, and around 4% of these were observed just once. Roughly a quarter of the sample is taken by the ten largest.

In the paper's terms, the treatment or condition label means: live attenuated yellow fever vaccine strain. At every blood-draw timepoint, two biological replicates of bulk PBMCs were collected. PBMCs were isolated from peripheral blood using a standard Ficoll-Paque protocol. RNA was extracted with TriZol from bulk PBMCs, CD4 and CD8 fractions, and dextramer-positive and dextramer-negative fractions. This clonotype was found many times. Its antigen is unknown. The record has no base qualities; no much larger clone is one base away. The receptor was isolated from a man younger than 35 who received the YFV17D yellow fever vaccine. The source material was PBMCs, sampled on the day of the yellow fever booster vaccination.

The DNA is TGTGCCAGCAGCCCGGGACGGATTGGAGGGGGCTACACCTTC. Translated, it reads CASSPGRIGGGYTF. Rearrangement joined TRBV5-5 to TRBJ1-2; possibly the D gene is TRBD1, per 5 matching bases. Reading from cysteine to phenylalanine, the CDR3 counts 14 amino acids. Here the CDR3 DNA is all that survives: 42 bases in frame from base 1. V lost 4 bases and J lost 8 bases; the stretch between them is 18 bases long. CDR1 SGHKS and CDR2 YYEKEE are derived from the germline V gene (reference sequence).